What follows are 4 T cell receptor beta chains derived from one specimen sequenced in a study of cytomegalovirus exposure and HLA in healthy donors. PCR used 60 Vbeta primers and 13 Jbeta primers. Measured with immunoSEQ multiplex PCR; TCRdb has only the in-frame clones, and not every one. Across about 51,000 clones, the top ten clones capture 25% to 30% of the sample. The sample comprised PBMCs. These receptors were taken from a man aged 40-50 years in good health and CMV-seropositive.

The gene calls are TRBV19 and TRBJ2-4; D may be TRBD1 (5 bases). Germline lookup yields CDR1 LNHDA and CDR2 SQIVND (reference sequence). This CDR3 region has 15 residues. V was clipped by 1 base and J by 5 bases, with 12 bases between them. As DNA, the CDR3 is TGTGCCAGTAGTATAGCAGGGCAGTATCAAAACATTCAGTACTTC. It specifies CASSIAGQYQNIQYF.

The V call is TRBV4-2, the J call TRBJ2-5, with 11 bases matching TRBD1. The length of the CDR3 is 16 residues. The V segment lost 3 bases and the J segment 1 base; nucleotides outside the gene matches: 4. Germline V lookup: CDR1 LGHNA, CDR2 YNFKEQ. The CDR3 reads CASSQAGTGGQETQYF. The CDR3 nucleotides read TGTGCCAGCAGCCAGGCCGGGACAGGGGGCCAAGAGACCCAGTACTTC.

J is TRBJ2-2 and V is TRBV6-5; 7 bases align to TRBD1. The CDR3 consists of 15 residues. V lost 4 bases to trimming and J lost 6 bases; unmatched junction nucleotides: 8. In germline, CDR1 is MNHEY, CDR2 SVGAGI. The CDR3 DNA reads TGTGCCAGCAGTTTCACAGGGGTCAGGGCCGGGGAGCTGTTTTTT. Translated: CASSFTGVRAGELFF.

The genes are TRBV9 and TRBJ2-1, with D maybe TRBD1 (7 bases). Germline CDR1 is SGDLS and CDR2 is YYNGEE. The CDR3 length is 15 residues. Trimming cost V 4 bases and J 7 bases, with 18 bases left between them. CDR3 DNA: TGTGCCAGCAGCCAGAGTCCCAGGGGGGAAAATGAGCAGTTCTTC. Its translation: CASSQSPRGENEQFF.